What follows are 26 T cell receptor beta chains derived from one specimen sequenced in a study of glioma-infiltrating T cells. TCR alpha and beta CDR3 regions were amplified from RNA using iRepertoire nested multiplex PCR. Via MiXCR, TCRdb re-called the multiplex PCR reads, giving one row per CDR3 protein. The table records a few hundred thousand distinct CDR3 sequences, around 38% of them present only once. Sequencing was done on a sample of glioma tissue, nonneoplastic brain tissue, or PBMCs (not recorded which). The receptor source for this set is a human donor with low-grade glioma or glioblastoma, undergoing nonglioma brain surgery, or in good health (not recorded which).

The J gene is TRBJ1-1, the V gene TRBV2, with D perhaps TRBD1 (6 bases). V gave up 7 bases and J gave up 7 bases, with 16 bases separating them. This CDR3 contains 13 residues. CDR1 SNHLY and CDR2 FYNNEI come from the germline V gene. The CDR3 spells CASMRAGAGEAFF. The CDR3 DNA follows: TGTGCCAGCATGAGGGCAGGGGCGGGTGAAGCTTTCTTT.

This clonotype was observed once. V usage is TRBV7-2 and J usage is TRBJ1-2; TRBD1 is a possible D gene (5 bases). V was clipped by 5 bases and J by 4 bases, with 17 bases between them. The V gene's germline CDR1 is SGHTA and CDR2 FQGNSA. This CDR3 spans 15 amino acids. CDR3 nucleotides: TGTGCCAGCAGCCTTGGGACGGCCAGTTCCTATGGCTACACCTTC. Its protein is CASSLGTASSYGYTF.

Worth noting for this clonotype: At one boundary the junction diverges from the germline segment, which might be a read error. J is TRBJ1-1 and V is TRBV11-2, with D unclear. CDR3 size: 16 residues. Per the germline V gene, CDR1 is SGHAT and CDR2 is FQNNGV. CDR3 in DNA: TGCGCCAGCAGCCAAGTTTGGGGTTCCAAGAACACTAAAGCCTTCTTT. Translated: CASSQVWGSKNTKAFF.

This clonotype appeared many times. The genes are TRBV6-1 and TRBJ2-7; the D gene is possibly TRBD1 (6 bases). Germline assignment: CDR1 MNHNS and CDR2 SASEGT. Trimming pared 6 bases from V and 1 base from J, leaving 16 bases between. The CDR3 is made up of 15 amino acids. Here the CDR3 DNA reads TGTGCCAGCAGCGTTACCGGGACACCGTCCTACGAGCAGTACTTC. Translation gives CASSVTGTPSYEQYF.

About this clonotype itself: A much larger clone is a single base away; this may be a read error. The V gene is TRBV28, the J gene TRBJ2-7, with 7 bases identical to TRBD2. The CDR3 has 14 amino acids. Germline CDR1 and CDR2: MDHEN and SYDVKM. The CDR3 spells CASSLSGRVYEQHF. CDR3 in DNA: TGTGCCAGCAGTTTGTCAGGGAGGGTCTACGAGCAGCACTTC.

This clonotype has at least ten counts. The CDR3 DNA reads TGTGCCAGCAGCGCCTGGACAGGAGGAGGCCAAGAGACCCAGTACTTC. Its protein is CASSAWTGGGQETQYF. The chain links TRBV7-2 to TRBJ2-5; 7 bases are shared with TRBD1. Per the germline V gene, CDR1 is SGHTA and CDR2 is FQGNSA. With V trimmed by 5 bases and J by 1 base, 10 bases remained unmatched. The CDR3 totals 16 residues.

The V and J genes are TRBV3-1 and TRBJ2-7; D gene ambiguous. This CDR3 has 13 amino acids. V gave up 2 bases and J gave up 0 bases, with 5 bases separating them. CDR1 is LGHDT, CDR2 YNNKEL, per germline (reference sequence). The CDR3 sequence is CASSQTSSYEQYF. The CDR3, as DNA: TGTGCCAGCAGCCAAACGAGCTCCTACGAGCAGTACTTC.

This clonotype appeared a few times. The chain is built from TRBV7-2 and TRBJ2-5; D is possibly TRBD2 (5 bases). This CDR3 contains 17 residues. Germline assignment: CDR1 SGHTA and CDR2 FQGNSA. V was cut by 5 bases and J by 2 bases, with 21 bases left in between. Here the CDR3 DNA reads TGTGCCAGCAGCAGGCGGGCTAGCAGCCGCACTCAAGAGACCCAGTACTTC. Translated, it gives CASSRRASSRTQETQYF.

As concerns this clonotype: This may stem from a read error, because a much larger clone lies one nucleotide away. The CDR3 nucleotides read TGTGCCAGCAGTTATCACAGTTACAATGAGCAGTTCTTC. As protein: CASSYHSYNEQFF. The rearrangement joins TRBV6-5 to TRBJ2-1; no definite D call. This CDR3 has 13 residues. Germline V gene data show CDR1 as MNHEY and CDR2 as SVGAGI. The V end lost 3 bases, the J end lost 4 bases, and 7 bases lay between the germline ends.

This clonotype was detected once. This chain's CDR3 is CASSQDVRGLADYNEQFF. DNA of the CDR3: TGTGCCAGCAGCCAAGATGTGAGGGGGCTAGCGGATTACAATGAGCAGTTCTTC. This chain uses TRBV4-2 with TRBJ2-1; D may be TRBD1 or TRBD2 (7 bases each). With 0 bases removed from V and 4 bases from J, the gap between germline ends came to 19 bases. The V gene's germline CDR1 is LGHNA and CDR2 YNFKEQ. This CDR3 comprises 18 residues.

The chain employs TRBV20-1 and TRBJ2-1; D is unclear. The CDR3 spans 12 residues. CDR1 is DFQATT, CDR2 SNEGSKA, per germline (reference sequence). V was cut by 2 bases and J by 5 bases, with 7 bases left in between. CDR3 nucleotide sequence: TGCAGTGCTAGACGTGGACACAATGAGCAGTTCTTC. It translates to CSARRGHNEQFF.

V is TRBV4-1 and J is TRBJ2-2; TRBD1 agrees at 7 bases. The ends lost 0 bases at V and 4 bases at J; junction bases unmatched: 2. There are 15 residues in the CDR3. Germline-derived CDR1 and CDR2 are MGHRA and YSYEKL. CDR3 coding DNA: TGCGCCAGCAGCCAAGATCAGGGGGTCACCGGGGAGCTGTTTTTT. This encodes CASSQDQGVTGELFF.

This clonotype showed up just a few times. This chain's CDR3 is CASSREAPEYNEQFF. The CDR3 coding sequence is TGTGCCAGCAGCAGGGAAGCCCCTGAATACAATGAGCAGTTCTTC. The V gene is TRBV7-9, the J gene TRBJ2-1; no clear D gene. CDR3 length: 15 residues. The V end lost 5 bases, the J end lost 4 bases, and 15 bases lay between the germline ends. Germline CDR1 and CDR2: SEHNR and FQNEAQ (reference sequence). Using reference TRBV7-9 and TRBJ2-1 for the parts outside the CDR3, the full variable domain is DTGVSQNPRHKITKRGQNVTFRCDPISEHNRLYWYRQTLGQGPEFLTYFQNEAQLEKSRLLSDRFSAERPKGSFSTLEIQRTEQGDSAMYLCASSREAPEYNEQFFGPGTRLTVL.

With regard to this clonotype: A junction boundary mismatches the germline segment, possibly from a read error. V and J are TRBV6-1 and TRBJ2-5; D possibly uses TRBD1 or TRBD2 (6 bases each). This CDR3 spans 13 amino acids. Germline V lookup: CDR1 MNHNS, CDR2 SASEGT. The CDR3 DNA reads TGTGCCATCAGTGAGGGGGGCCGGGAGACCCAGTACTTC. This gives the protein CAISEGGRETQYF.

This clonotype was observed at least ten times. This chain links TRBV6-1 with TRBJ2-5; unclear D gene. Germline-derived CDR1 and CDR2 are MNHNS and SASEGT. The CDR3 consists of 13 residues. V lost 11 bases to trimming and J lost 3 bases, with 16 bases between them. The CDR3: CAGRVSAEETQYF. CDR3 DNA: TGTGCCGGACGCGTATCGGCAGAAGAGACCCAGTACTTC.

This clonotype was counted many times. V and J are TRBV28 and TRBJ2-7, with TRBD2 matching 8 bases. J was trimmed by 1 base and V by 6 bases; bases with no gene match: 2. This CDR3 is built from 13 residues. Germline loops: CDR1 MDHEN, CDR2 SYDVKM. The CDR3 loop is CASRLAASYEQYF. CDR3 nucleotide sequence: TGTGCCAGCAGACTAGCGGCATCCTACGAGCAGTACTTC.

CDR3 nucleotide sequence: TGTGCCAGCAGCTTCGGGGGGGATGAAGCTTTCTTT. Its translation: CASSFGGDEAFF. This rearrangement joins TRBV7-2 to TRBJ1-1; weak D call: TRBD1 (5 bases). The V end was cut by 3 bases, the J end by 7 bases, with 9 bases between. Germline V gene lookup returns CDR1 SGHTA and CDR2 FQGNSA. There are 12 residues in the CDR3.

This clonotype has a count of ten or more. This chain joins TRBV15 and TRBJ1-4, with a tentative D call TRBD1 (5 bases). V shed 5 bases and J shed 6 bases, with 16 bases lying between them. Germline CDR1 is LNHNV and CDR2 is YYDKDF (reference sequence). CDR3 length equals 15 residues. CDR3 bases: TGTGCCACCAGCGGCCGAAACGGGGGGGATGAAAAACTGTTTTTT. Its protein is CATSGRNGGDEKLFF.

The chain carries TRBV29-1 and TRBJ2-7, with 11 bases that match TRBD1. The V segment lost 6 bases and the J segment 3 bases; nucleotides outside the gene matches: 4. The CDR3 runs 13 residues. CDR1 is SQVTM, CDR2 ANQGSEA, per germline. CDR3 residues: CSVRTGGGYEQYF. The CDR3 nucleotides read TGCAGCGTCCGGACAGGGGGCGGCTACGAGCAGTACTTC.

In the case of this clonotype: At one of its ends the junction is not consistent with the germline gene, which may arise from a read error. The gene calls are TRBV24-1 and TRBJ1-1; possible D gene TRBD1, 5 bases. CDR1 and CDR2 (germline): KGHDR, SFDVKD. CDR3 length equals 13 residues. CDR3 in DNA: TGTGCCACCAGTGATTTTAGGGGATCTGGAGCTCTCTTT. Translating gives CATSDFRGSGALF.

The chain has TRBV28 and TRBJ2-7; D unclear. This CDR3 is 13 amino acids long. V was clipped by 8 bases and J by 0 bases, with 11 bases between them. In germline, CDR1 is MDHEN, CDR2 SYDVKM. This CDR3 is CASANPRSYEQYF. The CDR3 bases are TGTGCCAGCGCGAATCCACGCTCCTACGAGCAGTACTTC.

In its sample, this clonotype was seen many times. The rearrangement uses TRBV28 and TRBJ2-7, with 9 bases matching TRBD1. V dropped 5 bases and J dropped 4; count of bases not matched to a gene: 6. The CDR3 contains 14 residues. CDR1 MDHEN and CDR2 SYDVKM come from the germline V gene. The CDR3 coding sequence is TGTGCCAGCAGTCCCGGGACAGGGCTTTACGAGCAGTACTTC. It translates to CASSPGTGLYEQYF. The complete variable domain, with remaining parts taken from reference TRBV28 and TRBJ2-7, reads DVKVTQSSRYLVKRTGEKVFLECVQDMDHENMFWYRQDPGLGLRLIYFSYDVKMKEKGDIPEGYSVSREKKERFSLILESASTNQTSMYLCASSPGTGLYEQYFGPGTRLTVT.

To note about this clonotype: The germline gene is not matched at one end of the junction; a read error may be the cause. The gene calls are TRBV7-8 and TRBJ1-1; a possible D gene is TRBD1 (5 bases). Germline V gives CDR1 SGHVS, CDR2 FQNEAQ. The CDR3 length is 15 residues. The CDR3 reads CASSLMGPANTESFF. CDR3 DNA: TGTGCCAGCAGCTTAATGGGGCCTGCGAACACTGAATCTTTCTTT.

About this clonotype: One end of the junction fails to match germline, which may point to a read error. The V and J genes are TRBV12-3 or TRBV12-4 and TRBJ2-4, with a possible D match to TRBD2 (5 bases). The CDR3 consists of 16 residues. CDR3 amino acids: CASSLKRLLAINIQYF. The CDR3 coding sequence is TGTGCCAGCAGTTTGAAGCGGCTGCTAGCCATAAACATTCAGTACTTC.

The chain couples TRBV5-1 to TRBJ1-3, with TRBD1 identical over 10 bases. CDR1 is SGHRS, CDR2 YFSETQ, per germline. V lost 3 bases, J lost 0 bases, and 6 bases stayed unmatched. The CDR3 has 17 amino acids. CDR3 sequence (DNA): TGCGCCAGCAGCTCCTGGGACAGGGGTGGCTCTGGAAACACCATATATTTT. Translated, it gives CASSSWDRGGSGNTIYF.

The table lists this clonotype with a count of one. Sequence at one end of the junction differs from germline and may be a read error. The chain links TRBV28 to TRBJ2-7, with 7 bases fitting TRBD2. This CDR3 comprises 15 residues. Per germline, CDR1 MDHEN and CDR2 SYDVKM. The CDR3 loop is CSSSSPAGSLYKQYF. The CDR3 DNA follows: TGTTCCAGCAGTTCTCCAGCGGGATCGCTCTACAAGCAGTACTTC.